The next 8 T cell receptor beta chains were all read from a single sample in a study of beta chain features in type 1 diabetes. The sequenced template was cDNA made from the entire isolated RNA. Repertoires were generated with immunoSEQ multiplex PCR, while TCRdb's copy carries only in-frame clones and drops some. This sample has about 240,000 clones; 27% occur once, and the top ten carry more than 3%. The sample was central memory CD4+ T cells from blood. The receptors here all came from a man under 40 in good health.

In this sample, this clone turned up a few times. The chain joins TRBV28 to TRBJ2-3, with 12 positions matching TRBD2. J lost 4 bases, V lost 10 bases, and 6 bases had no gene match. Per germline, CDR1 MDHEN and CDR2 SYDVKM. The CDR3 contains 14 residues. Here the CDR3 reads CAIRLAGVPDTQYF. The CDR3 region has the DNA TGTGCCATCCGACTAGCGGGAGTCCCAGATACGCAGTATTTT.

This clone turned up a few times. This chain joins TRBV7-2 and TRBJ2-7; 9 nucleotides agree with TRBD2. The germline CDR1 and CDR2 sequences are SGHTA and FQGNSA. V lost 5 bases, J lost 0 bases, and 5 bases stayed unmatched. This CDR3 is built from 15 residues. The CDR3: CASSRLAALSYEQYF. CDR3 nucleotide sequence: TGTGCCAGCAGCCGACTAGCGGCTCTCTCCTACGAGCAGTACTTC. The full variable domain, its missing parts supplied by reference TRBV7-2 and TRBJ2-7, is GAGVSQSPSNKVTEKGKDVELRCDPISGHTALYWYRQSLGQGLEFLIYFQGNSAPDKSGLPSDRFSAERTGGSVSTLTIQRTQQEDSAVYLCASSRLAALSYEQYFGPGTRLTVT.

This clone was found once. The chain carries TRBV10-1 and TRBJ2-1; 8 positions agree with TRBD2. V was pared by 3 bases and J by 2 bases, with 6 bases of the junction left unmatched. The CDR3 is 16 residues long. Germline assignment: CDR1 WNHNN and CDR2 SYGVQD (reference sequence). CDR3 DNA: TGCGCCAGCAGTGAAACTAGCGGCCAAACCTACAATGAGCAGTTCTTC. Amino acids: CASSETSGQTYNEQFF.

This clone was counted only a few times. V usage is TRBV29-1 and J usage is TRBJ2-1, with no clear D. In germline, CDR1 is SQVTM, CDR2 ANQGSEA. The CDR3 contains 15 residues. The ends were cut back, 6 bases at V and 3 bases at J, with 18 bases in the middle. In DNA form, the CDR3 reads TGCAGCGTCCCCGTAGGAGTGACTGTCTACAATGAGCAGTTCTTC. It is translated as CSVPVGVTVYNEQFF.

The chain combines TRBV2 with TRBJ2-3; weak D call: TRBD2 (6 bases). V was shortened by 4 bases and J by 10 bases, with 12 bases between the two germline ends. The germline V gene encodes CDR1 SNHLY and CDR2 FYNNEI. The CDR3 is 12 amino acids. The CDR3 loop is CASSVRGGAQYF. CDR3 nucleotide sequence: TGTGCCAGCAGTGTTAGGGGAGGTGCGCAGTATTTT.

This clone showed up just a few times. CDR3 nucleotide sequence: TGTGCCAGCAGCCGGGACAGGGATACCATATATTTT. Its translation is CASSRDRDTIYF. The V call is TRBV2, the J call TRBJ1-3, with 9 bases fitting TRBD1. J lost 10 bases, V lost 6 bases, and 4 bases had no gene match. The CDR3 is 12 amino acids. CDR1 and CDR2 (germline): SNHLY, FYNNEI.

J is TRBJ2-5 and V is TRBV11-2, with D possibly TRBD2 on 6 matching bases. CDR3 size: 15 residues. The germline gives CDR1 SGHAT, CDR2 FQNNGV. Trimming removed 5 bases from V and 5 bases from J, with 18 bases in between. The CDR3: CASSRDGTLEETQYF. In DNA, the CDR3 is TGTGCCAGCAGCAGAGACGGGACTCTGGAGGAGACCCAGTACTTC.

J is TRBJ2-3 and V is TRBV5-1, with 8 positions matching TRBD2. The CDR3 totals 15 residues. J was trimmed by 2 bases and V by 7 bases; bases with no gene match: 9. The germline V gene has CDR1 SGHRS and CDR2 YFSETQ. Here the CDR3 reads CASYQGTSVTDTQYF. CDR3 DNA sequence: TGCGCCAGCTACCAAGGGACTAGTGTCACAGATACGCAGTATTTT.